In this sample, the clone carrying this TCR beta chain turned up a few times. Its antigen is currently unknown. The data derive from a study of cytomegalovirus exposure and HLA in healthy donors. Study-wide points: Cytomegalovirus association was assigned to more than 150 TCR beta chains.

A multiplex PCR was run with 60 Vbeta primers and 13 Jbeta primers. Clones were sequenced by immunoSEQ multiplex PCR, and TCRdb holds only the in-frame ones, with some missing. The sample includes roughly 180,000 clones, around 79% seen only once; the top ten take about 14%. This CDR3 region has 18 residues. With 4 bases removed from V and 5 bases from J, the gap between germline ends came to 28 bases. Germline assignment: CDR1 SGDLS and CDR2 YYNGEE. The chain couples TRBV9 to TRBJ2-7; TRBD1 might be the D (8 bases). The TCR comes from a middle-aged man in good health and CMV-seropositive. Sequencing input: PBMCs. CDR3 coding DNA: TGTGCCAGCAGCTCCCGAGGGGAGGGCGGCAGGGGGCAGGACGAGCAGTACTTC. Translated, it gives CASSSRGEGGRGQDEQYF.